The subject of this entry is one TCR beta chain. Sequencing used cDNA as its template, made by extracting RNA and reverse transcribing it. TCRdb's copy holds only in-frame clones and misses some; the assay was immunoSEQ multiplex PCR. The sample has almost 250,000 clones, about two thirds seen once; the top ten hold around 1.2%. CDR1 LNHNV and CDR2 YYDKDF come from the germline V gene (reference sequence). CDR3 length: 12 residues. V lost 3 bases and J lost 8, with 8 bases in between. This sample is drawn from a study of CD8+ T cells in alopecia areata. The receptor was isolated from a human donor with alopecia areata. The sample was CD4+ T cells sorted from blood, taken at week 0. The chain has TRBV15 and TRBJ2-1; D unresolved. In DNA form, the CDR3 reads TGTGCCACCAGCAGGTTCCCGGATGAGCAGTTCTTC. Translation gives CATSRFPDEQFF.